A selection of T cell receptor beta chains follows, all from one sample in a study of shared T cell receptors in the human thymus. Profiling relied on immunoSEQ multiplex PCR, and the TCRdb table lists in-frame clones only, not all of them. The table lists 720,000 or so clones, approximately 83% of them singletons, with 0.0095% to 0.013% in the top ten. These data were also filed under a second study, of human thymus T cells.

The material sequenced was thymocytes. The source of these receptors is a girl in the first two years of life with a congenital heart defect. Each CDR3 is given with its conserved first and last residue. D genes are given only for firm matches. Some rows mark clone size as missing; the rest say once, few, many or name a class of expanded clone.

>TRBV5-1|.|TRBJ1-6|TRBD1
TGCGCCAGCAGCTTGGGACAGGGCCTTAATTCACCCCTCCACTTT
CASSLGQGLNSPLHF
>TRBV21-1|.|TRBJ1-2|.
TGTGCCAGCAGCACCATACCAACAGTTTACCCTAACTATGGCTACACCTTC
CASSTIPTVYPNYGYTF
>TRBV6-1|.|TRBJ2-1|.
TGTGCCAGCAGGGCGGGGCCGGAGTTCTTC
CASRAGPEFF
>TRBV25-1|.|TRBJ1-6|.
TGTGCCAGCAGTGTCCCAGGCTTGAGCTCCTATAATTCACCCCTCCACTTT
CASSVPGLSSYNSPLHF
>TRBV28|.|TRBJ2-1|TRBD2
TGTGCCAGCAGGAATAGGACTAGCGGGGGGGCTAGCTCCTACAATGAGCAGTTCTTC
CASRNRTSGGASSYNEQFF
>TRBV4-1|.|TRBJ2-3|.
TGCGCCAGCAGCACACTCTTGGGGGCCCGGAGCACAGATACGCAGTATTTT
CASSTLLGARSTDTQYF
>TRBV2|once|TRBJ1-2|TRBD1
TGTGCCAGCGACAGGGTTGGAGGCTACACCTTC
CASDRVGGYTF
>TRBV4-3|.|TRBJ1-2|.
TGCGCCAGCAGCCAAGATTGGACAAAAGATGGCTACACCTTC
CASSQDWTKDGYTF
>TRBV18|.|TRBJ1-4|.
TGTGCCAGCTCACTCCCACCTCAGGGGAATGAAAAACTGTTTTTT
CASSLPPQGNEKLFF
>TRBV19|.|TRBJ2-6|TRBD2
TGTGCCAGTAGTATGTCTAGCGGGGGCCCCAGCTCTGGGGCCAACGTCCTGACTTTC
CASSMSSGGPSSGANVLTF
>TRBV7-8|once|TRBJ1-6|TRBD1
TGTGCCAGCAGATCGGGGACAGGCGATAATTCACCCCTCCACTTT
CASRSGTGDNSPLHF
>TRBV18|.|TRBJ1-2|.
TGTGCCAGCTCACCACCGACAGGCAACGGCTACACCTTC
CASSPPTGNGYTF
>TRBV5-1|few|TRBJ2-3|.
TGCGCCAGCAGCTTCTCCACACCCGGCACAGATACGCAGTATTTT
CASSFSTPGTDTQYF
>TRBV7-9|few|TRBJ2-1|.
TGTGCCAGCAGCCCATTGGGAGGAGACAATGAGCAGTTCTTC
CASSPLGGDNEQFF
>TRBV30|.|TRBJ2-1|TRBD2
TGTGCCTGGAGTGTACGAGCGGGGGGGGAGTACAATGAGCAGTTCTTC
CAWSVRAGGEYNEQFF
>TRBV7-8|.|TRBJ1-2|.
TGTGCCAGCGCGGGGGCTGGATCTAACTATGGCTACACCTTC
CASAGAGSNYGYTF
>TRBV9|.|TRBJ1-6|.
TGTGCCAGCAGCGTAGAGTACGGTTATAATTCACCCCTCCACTTT
CASSVEYGYNSPLHF
>TRBV4-3|.|TRBJ1-2|.
TGCGCCAGCAGCCAAGATCGGGTTAACTATGGCTACACCTTC
CASSQDRVNYGYTF
>TRBV19|.|TRBJ2-7|.
TGTGCCAGTAGAGGGGGACACCTCTACGAGCAGTACTTC
CASRGGHLYEQYF
>TRBV7-2|.|TRBJ2-7|TRBD1
TGTGCCAGCAGCTCCATGACAGGGTACGAGCAGTACTTC
CASSSMTGYEQYF
>TRBV4-1|few|TRBJ2-2|.
TGCGCCAGCAGCCAGATCGGGGTGGCGGACACCGGGGAGCTGTTTTTT
CASSQIGVADTGELFF
>TRBV19|.|TRBJ1-2|.
TGTGCCAGTAGTATAGGAGTGGGCTACACCTTC
CASSIGVGYTF
>TRBV4-1|.|TRBJ2-1|TRBD2
TGCGCCAGCAGCCCTGCGATGAGGCGGGGGAATTCGTACAATGAGCAGTTCTTC
CASSPAMRRGNSYNEQFF
>TRBV28|.|TRBJ1-2|.
TGTGCCAGCAGAACCCCCGGACAGCCCTCCTATGGCTACACCTTC
CASRTPGQPSYGYTF
>TRBV19|once|TRBJ2-5|.
TGTGCCAGTAGTACAGCCCGGACTGGGTGGCAAGAGACCCAGTACTTC
CASSTARTGWQETQYF
>TRBV7-2|.|TRBJ2-3|TRBD2
TGTGCCAGCAGCTCGACTCGACTAGCGGGGGGTCTGGCAGATACGCAGTATTTT
CASSSTRLAGGLADTQYF
>TRBV2|.|TRBJ2-3|.
TGTGCCAGCAGGGTTGGACAGAACTCTTCTAGCACAGATACGCAGTATTTT
CASRVGQNSSSTDTQYF
>TRBV2|.|TRBJ2-5|TRBD2
TGTGCCAGCAGTGAAGTAGGGCGGGGGCAAGAGACCCAGTACTTC
CASSEVGRGQETQYF